The 6 T cell receptor beta chains in this list originate from one sample, sequenced in a study of T-cell memory formation after mild COVID-19 listed by TCRdb under 2021. Library generation was performed with 5' RACE. Instrument used: Illumina NovaSeq 6000. The public reads were reprocessed in TCRdb via fastp at Q25 and MiXCR, keeping in-frame beta chains. A single entry per CDR3 protein holds the most common genes and DNA from its merged rows. This sample gives fewer than 450,000 distinct CDR3 sequences in total; around 20% of them show up just once. The ten largest make up around 12% of the sample. The sequencing input was PBMCs or a T cell subset sorted from them (not recorded which). The receptors here all came from an adult woman who had mild COVID-19 (a few samples of this study predate the infection). The sample titles of this study are shuffled in the database, so cell type and time point are left out; the donor was told from shared clones.

This chain links TRBV4-3 with TRBJ2-3, with a tentative D call TRBD2 (5 bases). Trimming removed 0 bases at V and 1 base at J, with 8 bases between. The CDR3 is 15 residues long. Germline CDR1 and CDR2: LGHNA and YSLEER. The CDR3 sequence: CASSQDWRGTDTQYF. The DNA for the CDR3 is TGCGCCAGCAGCCAAGATTGGCGGGGCACAGATACGCAGTATTTT.

The chain has TRBV21-1 and TRBJ1-2. TRBV21-1 has pseudogene status. The CDR3 is 15 residues long. In DNA, the CDR3 is TGTGCCAGCAGCAAAGAGATCGAGAGGAACTATGGCTACACCTTC. It codes for CASSKEIERNYGYTF.

V and J are TRBV10-3 and TRBJ2-3; tentatively, D is TRBD2 (6 bases). The germline V gene has CDR1 ENHRY and CDR2 SYGVKD. The CDR3 contains 11 residues. V was shortened by 5 bases and J by 6 bases, with 6 bases between the two germline ends. This CDR3 reads CAISRGDTQYF. CDR3 bases: TGTGCCATCAGTCGGGGGGATACGCAGTATTTT.

This clonotype came up a few times. V is TRBV12-3 or TRBV12-4 and J is TRBJ2-3; 7 bases are a match to TRBD2. The CDR3 runs to 14 residues. Losses at the gene ends were 11 bases for V and 4 bases for J; bases not matched to a gene: 12. CDR3 coding DNA: TGTGCCGCGAGCTGGGCGGGAGTGGCAGATACGCAGTATTTT. Translated: CAASWAGVADTQYF.

This sequence joins TRBV29-1 and TRBJ1-1; TRBD1 agrees at 10 bases. After removal of 5 bases from V and 3 bases from J, the junction contained 12 bases not matched to a gene. The CDR3 extends over 16 amino acids. CDR1 SQVTM and CDR2 ANQGSEA come from the germline V gene. The CDR3 DNA sequence: TGCAGCGTTTATGGGGGGACAGGGGTGGTGGACACTGAAGCTTTCTTT. It is translated as CSVYGGTGVVDTEAFF.

This clonotype showed up just a few times. The genes are TRBV11-2 and TRBJ2-1, with 7 bases lining up with TRBD2. The length of the CDR3 is 14 residues. Trimming removed 0 bases from V and 10 bases from J; junction bases left unmatched: 6. The germline V gene has CDR1 SGHAT and CDR2 FQNNGV. The CDR3 DNA sequence: TGTGCCAGCAGCTTAGATCTAGCTAGCGGAGAGCAGTTCTTC. Encoded protein: CASSLDLASGEQFF.